The rows below give T cell receptor beta chains drawn from one sample of a study of blood T cells in healthy people across ages. TCRdb itself ran the 5' RACE reads through MiXCR, one entry per CDR3 protein. The table records over 1,500,000 distinct CDR3 sequences, just under 50% of them present only once. The specimen was blood. These receptors were obtained from a woman in her thirties or forties in good health. The CDR3 runs from the conserved cysteine through the conserved F or W. Fields, in order: CDR3 protein, V gene, J gene.

CDR3: CSATSGTALGYGYTF
V: TRBV20-1
J: TRBJ1-2

CDR3: CSASRETIYGYTF
V: TRBV20-1
J: TRBJ1-2

CDR3: CASRDPPGSMNTEAFF
V: TRBV6-2/TRBV6-3
J: TRBJ1-1

CDR3: CASSQGSRGNEQFF
V: TRBV4-3
J: TRBJ2-1

CDR3: CASSQDPTGPQETQYF
V: TRBV4-3
J: TRBJ2-5

CDR3: CASSIIPTGEQFF
V: TRBV28
J: TRBJ2-1

CDR3: CSVWTTYEQYF
V: TRBV29-1
J: TRBJ2-7

CDR3: CASSDLINYGYTF
V: TRBV7-9
J: TRBJ1-2

CDR3: CASSLGQTSNTDTQYF
V: TRBV21-1
J: TRBJ2-3

CDR3: CASSGRDRGFNYGYTF
V: TRBV6-1
J: TRBJ1-2

CDR3: CASSFSSGGEQYF
V: TRBV12-3/TRBV12-4
J: TRBJ2-7

CDR3: CASGQGTGTYEQYF
V: TRBV5-1
J: TRBJ2-7

CDR3: CATNFFNEQFF
V: TRBV25-1
J: TRBJ2-1

CDR3: CASSDDRGNYGYTF
V: TRBV6-5
J: TRBJ1-2

CDR3: CASSQAGALAKNIQYF
V: TRBV7-9
J: TRBJ2-4

CDR3: CASSQRRTGTSGGVATDTQYF
V: TRBV11-2
J: TRBJ2-3

CDR3: CASSLWGGRGTEAFF
V: TRBV28
J: TRBJ1-1

CDR3: CASSPRGGHANEQFF
V: TRBV7-9
J: TRBJ2-1

CDR3: CASSFQGWGETQYF
V: TRBV28
J: TRBJ2-5

CDR3: CASSPVRGYGYTF
V: TRBV10-1
J: TRBJ1-2

CDR3: CASSLLQGEGYTF
V: TRBV12-3/TRBV12-4
J: TRBJ1-2

CDR3: CAISTGQGDPGSQYF
V: TRBV10-3
J: TRBJ2-3

CDR3: CATSRKPGQGAYSPLHF
V: TRBV15
J: TRBJ1-6

CDR3: CASSPGQGMIYEQYF
V: TRBV13
J: -